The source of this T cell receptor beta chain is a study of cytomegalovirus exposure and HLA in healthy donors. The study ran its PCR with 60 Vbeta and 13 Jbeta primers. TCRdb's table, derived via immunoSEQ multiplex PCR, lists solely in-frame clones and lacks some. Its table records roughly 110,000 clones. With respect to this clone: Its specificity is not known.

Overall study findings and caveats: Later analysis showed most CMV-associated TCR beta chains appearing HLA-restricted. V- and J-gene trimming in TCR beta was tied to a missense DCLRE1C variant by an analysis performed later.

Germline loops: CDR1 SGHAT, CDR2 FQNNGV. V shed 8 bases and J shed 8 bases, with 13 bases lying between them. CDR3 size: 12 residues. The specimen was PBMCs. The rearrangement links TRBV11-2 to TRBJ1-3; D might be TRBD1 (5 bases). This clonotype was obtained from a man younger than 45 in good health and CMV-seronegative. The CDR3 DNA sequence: TGTGCCAGCGAATCAACGGGGGACACCATATATTTT. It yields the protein CASESTGDTIYF.